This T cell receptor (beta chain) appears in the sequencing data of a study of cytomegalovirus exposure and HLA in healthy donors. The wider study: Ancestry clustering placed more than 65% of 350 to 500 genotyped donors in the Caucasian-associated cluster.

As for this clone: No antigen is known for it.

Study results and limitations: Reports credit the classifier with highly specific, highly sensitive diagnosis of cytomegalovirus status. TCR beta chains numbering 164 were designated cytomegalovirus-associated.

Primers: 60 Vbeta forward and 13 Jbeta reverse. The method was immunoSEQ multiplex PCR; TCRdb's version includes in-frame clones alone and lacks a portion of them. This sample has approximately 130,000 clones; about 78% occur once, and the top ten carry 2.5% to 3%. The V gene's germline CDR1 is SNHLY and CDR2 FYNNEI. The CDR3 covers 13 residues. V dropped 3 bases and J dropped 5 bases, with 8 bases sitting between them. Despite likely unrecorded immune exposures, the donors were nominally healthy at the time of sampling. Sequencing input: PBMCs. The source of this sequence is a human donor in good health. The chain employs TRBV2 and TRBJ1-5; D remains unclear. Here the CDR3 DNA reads TGTGCCAGCAGTGACCAACGGGATCAGCCCCAGCATTTT. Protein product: CASSDQRDQPQHF.